The 24 T cell receptor beta chains given below trace back to one sample, sequenced in a study of shared clonotypes between healthy human individuals. The assay was immunoSEQ multiplex PCR, and TCRdb's table has in-frame clones only and misses some. This table has approximately 2,300,000 clones, 85% to 95% appearing once. Sequencing was carried out using naive CD4+ T cells from PBMCs. Subset of the sample: CD45RA+ positively selected. These TCRs come from a man between 18 and 29 years old in good health. Some clones in this sample may be carry-over from other donors' samples.

In its sample, this clone was seen once. In the same sample, other DNA sequences code for this CDR3. The DNA of the CDR3 is TGTGCCAGCAGCTTATTTGGCGAGCAGTACTTC. Translation: CASSLFGEQYF. The V gene is TRBV7-2, the J gene TRBJ2-7; D is ambiguous. The CDR3 is 11 amino acids. CDR1 is SGHTA, CDR2 FQGNSA, per germline. V was shortened by 2 bases and J by 6 bases, with 5 bases between the two germline ends.

The CDR3 sequence: CASSTGGTSYEQYF. Written as DNA, the CDR3 is TGTGCCAGTAGTACCGGGGGGACATCCTACGAGCAGTACTTC. The chain combines TRBV19 with TRBJ2-7; possibly TRBD2 for D (7 bases). Germline CDR1 and CDR2: LNHDA and SQIVND (reference sequence). The CDR3 runs 14 residues. Trimming removed 4 bases from V and 1 base from J, with 11 bases in between.

The genes are TRBV11-3 and TRBJ2-1, with 11 positions matching TRBD2. The CDR3 loop spans 16 amino acids. V lost 5 bases, J lost 6 bases, and 9 bases stayed unmatched. Germline V gene lookup returns CDR1 SGHNT and CDR2 YENEEA. The CDR3 loop reads CASSRETSGTPNEQFF. The CDR3 DNA is TGTGCCAGCAGCAGAGAGACTAGCGGGACCCCCAATGAGCAGTTCTTC.

This chain links TRBV27 with TRBJ2-7, with 8 bases identical to TRBD1. Germline V gene lookup returns CDR1 MNHEY and CDR2 SMNVEV (reference sequence). The V and J ends lost 4 bases and 3 bases, in that order; junction bases with no gene match: 8. CDR3 length equals 15 residues. The CDR3 DNA reads TGTGCCAGCAGTTCCCTTGGACAGGGTTTCTACGAGCAGTACTTC. Protein sequence: CASSSLGQGFYEQYF.

The chain employs TRBV19 and TRBJ2-7, with D possibly being TRBD1 (5 bases). This CDR3 comprises 13 residues. Per the germline V gene, CDR1 is LNHDA and CDR2 is SQIVND (reference sequence). Trimming took 5 bases from V and 1 from J, leaving 9 bases between them. The CDR3, as DNA: TGTGCCAGTAGTGTGGCAGGGTCCTACGAGCAGTACTTC. Its protein is CASSVAGSYEQYF.

V is TRBV7-3 and J is TRBJ2-2; 8 positions agree with TRBD1. The CDR3 contains 16 residues. CDR1 and CDR2 (germline): SGHTA, FQGTGA. The J segment lost 3 bases and the V segment lost 2 bases, leaving 5 bases of the junction unmatched. Here the CDR3 DNA reads TGTGCCAGCAGCTTATATCAGGGGGCTGACACCGGGGAGCTGTTTTTT. Residues: CASSLYQGADTGELFF.

The gene calls are TRBV7-3 and TRBJ2-6, with D hard to call. Germline assignment: CDR1 SGHTA and CDR2 FQGTGA. This CDR3 has 16 amino acids. V was trimmed by 5 bases and J by 1 base, leaving 12 bases between them. This CDR3 is CASSPTWGSGANVLTF. CDR3 DNA sequence: TGTGCCAGCAGCCCTACGTGGGGATCTGGGGCCAACGTCCTGACTTTC.

This chain links TRBV5-1 with TRBJ2-6, with D unclear. The germline CDR1 and CDR2 sequences are SGHRS and YFSETQ. V lost 2 bases, J lost 0 bases, and 9 bases lay in between. The length of the CDR3 is 16 residues. CDR3 sequence (DNA): TGCGCCAGCAGCTTCGACACAGCCTCTGGGGCCAACGTCCTGACTTTC. Protein: CASSFDTASGANVLTF.

Concerning this clone itself: The sample carries other DNA sequences with the same CDR3. V is TRBV20-1 and J is TRBJ2-5; D ambiguous. CDR3 length: 11 amino acids. The germline gives CDR1 DFQATT, CDR2 SNEGSKA (reference sequence). Trimming stripped 3 bases from V and 2 bases from J, with 4 bases between. The CDR3 region is CSARDQETQYF. The CDR3 DNA follows: TGCAGTGCTAGGGATCAAGAGACCCAGTACTTC.

This chain links TRBV5-1 with TRBJ2-7; 9 positions agree with TRBD2. Germline loops: CDR1 SGHRS, CDR2 YFSETQ. CDR3 length equals 15 residues. V lost 5 bases and J lost 3; bases outside the gene matches: 9. This CDR3 reads CASSKGSGSSYEQYF. CDR3 bases: TGCGCCAGCAGTAAGGGTAGCGGGAGCAGCTACGAGCAGTACTTC. Full variable domain (outside the CDR3, taken from reference TRBV5-1 and TRBJ2-7): KAGVTQTPRYLIKTRGQQVTLSCSPISGHRSVSWYQQTPGQGLQFLFEYFSETQRNKGNFPGRFSGRQFSNSRSEMNVSTLELGDSALYLCASSKGSGSSYEQYFGPGTRLTVT.

The gene calls are TRBV28 and TRBJ2-7; D call uncertain. The CDR3 spans 14 residues. Germline CDR1 and CDR2: MDHEN and SYDVKM. V shed 6 bases and J shed 6 bases, with 18 bases lying between them. As DNA, the CDR3 is TGTGCCAGCAGGAGGCCTCCCCTATGGTCCGAGCAGTACTTC. Translating gives CASRRPPLWSEQYF.

As concerns this clone: At the DNA level, this CDR3 is encoded by other sequences in the same sample as well. This rearrangement joins TRBV12-5 to TRBJ2-5, with D perhaps matching TRBD2 (5 bases). With 0 bases removed from V and 4 bases from J, the gap between germline ends came to 6 bases. This CDR3 is built from 13 residues. Germline CDR1 reads LGHNT; CDR2 reads FRNRAP. The CDR3 is CASGLVGRETQYF. DNA of the CDR3: TGTGCTAGTGGTTTGGTAGGGAGAGAGACCCAGTACTTC. The full variable domain, rest sourced from reference TRBV12-5 and TRBJ2-5, is DARVTQTPRHKVTEMGQEVTMRCQPILGHNTVFWYRQTMMQGLELLAYFRNRAPLDDSGMPKDRFSAEMPDATLATLKIQPSEPRDSAVYFCASGLVGRETQYFGPGTRLLVL.

The chain employs TRBV20-1 and TRBJ2-5, with D uncertain. Germline V gene lookup returns CDR1 DFQATT and CDR2 SNEGSKA (reference sequence). V gave up 4 bases and J gave up 5 bases, with 8 bases separating them. The CDR3 covers 11 residues. In DNA, the CDR3 is TGCAGTGCTAAATTCTCGGAGACCCAGTACTTC. Its protein is CSAKFSETQYF.

This rearrangement joins TRBV28 to TRBJ1-1; D gene ambiguous. Looked up from germline, CDR1 is MDHEN and CDR2 is SYDVKM. The V and J ends lost 5 bases and 1 base respectively, with 8 bases between them. This CDR3 is 13 amino acids long. CDR3 region: CASSRLGNTEAFF. DNA for the CDR3: TGTGCCAGCAGTCGATTGGGGAACACTGAAGCTTTCTTT. The whole variable domain, filled in from reference TRBV28 and TRBJ1-1, reads DVKVTQSSRYLVKRTGEKVFLECVQDMDHENMFWYRQDPGLGLRLIYFSYDVKMKEKGDIPEGYSVSREKKERFSLILESASTNQTSMYLCASSRLGNTEAFFGQGTRLTVV.

The chain employs TRBV15 and TRBJ2-2, with 13 bases lining up with TRBD2. The J segment lost 9 bases and the V segment lost 0 bases, leaving 7 bases of the junction unmatched. Germline V lookup: CDR1 LNHNV, CDR2 YYDKDF (reference sequence). The CDR3 totals 17 residues. CDR3 amino acids: CATSRDRTSGSTWELFF. The CDR3 DNA follows: TGTGCCACCAGCAGAGACCGGACTAGCGGGAGTACTTGGGAGCTGTTTTTT.

This clone came up once. The same CDR3 is also encoded by other DNA sequences in this sample. This rearrangement joins TRBV30 to TRBJ1-4; 7 bases match TRBD1. Unmatched junction bases numbered 0, after V lost 0 bases and J lost 8 bases. This CDR3 comprises 12 residues. Germline CDR1 GTSNPN, CDR2 SVGIG (reference sequence). CDR3 DNA: TGTGCCTGGAGTGTAGGGGGCGAAAAACTGTTTTTT. It is translated as CAWSVGGEKLFF.

There are a few counts of this clone. This specimen includes other DNA sequences encoding the same CDR3. The chain employs TRBV7-2 and TRBJ1-5, with 7 bases that match TRBD1. V lost 5 bases to trimming and J lost 7 bases; unmatched junction nucleotides: 5. CDR1 SGHTA and CDR2 FQGNSA come from the germline V gene. The CDR3 contains 13 residues. CDR3 in amino acids: CASSPQGDQPQHF. CDR3 coding DNA: TGTGCCAGCAGCCCCCAGGGGGACCAGCCCCAGCATTTT.

The chain has TRBV9 and TRBJ1-2, with D possibly matching TRBD1 (6 bases). CDR1 SGDLS and CDR2 YYNGEE come from the germline V gene. Between the trimmed V and J ends, which lost 2 bases and 4 bases, there was a span of 12 bases. The CDR3 contains 14 residues. CDR3 loop: CASSVGTTGYGYTF. Here the CDR3 DNA reads TGTGCCAGCAGCGTTGGGACAACTGGCTATGGCTACACCTTC.

The chain employs TRBV6-1 and TRBJ1-1; D possibly corresponds to TRBD1 (5 bases). V lost 7 bases, J lost 1 base, and 10 bases lay in between. The CDR3 has 13 amino acids. Looked up from germline, CDR1 is MNHNS and CDR2 is SASEGT. The CDR3 here is CASTGRGNTEAFF. The DNA for the CDR3 is TGTGCCAGCACGGGGAGGGGGAACACTGAAGCTTTCTTT.

The rearrangement joins TRBV6-1 to TRBJ1-2; tentative D call: TRBD1 (6 bases). V was clipped by 4 bases and J by 0 bases, with 15 bases between them. The CDR3 runs 16 residues. The germline V gene has CDR1 MNHNS and CDR2 SASEGT. CDR3 region: CASSVMQGITNYGYTF. DNA for the CDR3: TGTGCCAGCAGTGTCATGCAGGGGATCACTAACTATGGCTACACCTTC.

This chain joins TRBV5-1 and TRBJ2-7, with a tentative D call TRBD1 (6 bases). Trimming stripped 5 bases from V and 3 bases from J, with 15 bases between. The CDR3 loop spans 14 amino acids. Germline lookup yields CDR1 SGHRS and CDR2 YFSETQ. CDR3 sequence reads: CASRRAGALYEQYF. The CDR3 DNA reads TGCGCCAGCAGGAGGGCAGGGGCGCTCTACGAGCAGTACTTC.

The chain uses TRBV27 and TRBJ1-2; no firm D call. This CDR3 is built from 14 residues. V was clipped by 7 bases and J by 1 base, with 13 bases between them. Germline CDR1 reads MNHEY; CDR2 reads SMNVEV (reference sequence). The CDR3 region is CASTPLERNYGYTF. The CDR3 DNA reads TGTGCCAGCACGCCCCTCGAGCGTAACTATGGCTACACCTTC.

The chain couples TRBV5-4 to TRBJ2-3; perhaps TRBD1 as D (6 bases). V shed 2 bases and J shed 6 bases, with 10 bases lying between them. The CDR3 has 13 amino acids. Per germline, CDR1 SGHNT and CDR2 YYREEE (reference sequence). The CDR3, as DNA: TGTGCCAGCAGCTTCAGGGGCGCGGATACGCAGTATTTT. Its protein product is CASSFRGADTQYF.

This chain uses TRBV11-2 with TRBJ2-5; TRBD2 is a possible D gene (5 bases). The CDR3 runs to 15 residues. Trimming left V 5 bases short and J 5 bases short, with 18 bases between. Germline V gene sequence: CDR1 SGHAT, CDR2 FQNNGV. The CDR3 bases are TGTGCCAGCAGCGGCTATACTACCGGCGGGGAGACCCAGTACTTC. Protein sequence: CASSGYTTGGETQYF.